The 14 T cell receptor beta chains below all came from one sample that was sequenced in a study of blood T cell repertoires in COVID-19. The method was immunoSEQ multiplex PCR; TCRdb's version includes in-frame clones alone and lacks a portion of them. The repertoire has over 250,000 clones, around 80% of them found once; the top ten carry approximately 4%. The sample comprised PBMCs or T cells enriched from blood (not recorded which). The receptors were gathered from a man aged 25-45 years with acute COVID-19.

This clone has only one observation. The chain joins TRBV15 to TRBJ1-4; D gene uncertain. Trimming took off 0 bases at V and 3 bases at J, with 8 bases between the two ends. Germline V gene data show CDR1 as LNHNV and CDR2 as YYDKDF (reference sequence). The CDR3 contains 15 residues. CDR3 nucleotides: TGTGCCACCAGCAGAGATTTCGGTGCTAATGAAAAACTGTTTTTT. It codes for CATSRDFGANEKLFF.

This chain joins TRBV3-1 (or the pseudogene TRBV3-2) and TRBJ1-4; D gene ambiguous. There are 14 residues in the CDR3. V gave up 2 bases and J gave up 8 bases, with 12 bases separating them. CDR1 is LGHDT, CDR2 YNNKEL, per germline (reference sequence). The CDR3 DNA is TGTGCCAGCAGCCAAACGAGGGTCCCCGAAAAACTGTTTTTT. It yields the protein CASSQTRVPEKLFF.

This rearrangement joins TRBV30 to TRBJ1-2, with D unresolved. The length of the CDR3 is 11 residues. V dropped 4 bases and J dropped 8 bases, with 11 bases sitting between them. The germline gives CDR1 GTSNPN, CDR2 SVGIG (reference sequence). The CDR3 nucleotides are TGTGCCTGGACTATAGGAGGAGGCTACACCTTC. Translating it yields CAWTIGGGYTF.

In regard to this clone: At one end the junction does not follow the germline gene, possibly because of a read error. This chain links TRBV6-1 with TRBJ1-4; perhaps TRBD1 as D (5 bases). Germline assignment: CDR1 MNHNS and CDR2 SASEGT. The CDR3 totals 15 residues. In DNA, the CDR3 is TGCGCCAGCAGTGAAGATGTAAGGACAAATGAAAAACTGTTTTTT. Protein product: CASSEDVRTNEKLFF.

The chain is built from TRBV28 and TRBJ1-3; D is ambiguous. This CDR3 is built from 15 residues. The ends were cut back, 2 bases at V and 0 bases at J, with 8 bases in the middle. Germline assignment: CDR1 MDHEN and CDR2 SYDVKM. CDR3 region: CASSLINTSGNTIYF. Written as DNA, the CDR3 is TGTGCCAGCAGTTTAATCAACACCTCTGGAAACACCATATATTTT.

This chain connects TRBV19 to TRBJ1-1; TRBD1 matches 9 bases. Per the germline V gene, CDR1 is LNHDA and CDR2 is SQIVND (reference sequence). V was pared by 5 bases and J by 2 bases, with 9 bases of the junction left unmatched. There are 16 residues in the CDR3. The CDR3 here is CASSARPGQGNTEAFF. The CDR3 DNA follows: TGTGCCAGTAGTGCAAGGCCGGGACAGGGAAACACTGAAGCTTTCTTT.

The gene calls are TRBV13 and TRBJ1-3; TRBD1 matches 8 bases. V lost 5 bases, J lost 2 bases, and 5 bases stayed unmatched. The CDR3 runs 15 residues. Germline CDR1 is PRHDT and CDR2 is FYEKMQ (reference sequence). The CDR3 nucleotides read TGTGCCAGCAGCCTTCCGGGACAGGCTGGAAACACCATATATTTT. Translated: CASSLPGQAGNTIYF.

CDR3 nucleotides: TGCGCCAGCAGCTTGGCCAGGGCCGGGGAGCTGTTTTTT. Encoded protein: CASSLARAGELFF. The chain joins TRBV5-1 to TRBJ2-2, with D possibly matching TRBD1 (5 bases). Deletions cut 0 bases from V and 6 bases from J, with 6 bases between. The CDR3 runs to 13 residues. Germline CDR1 SGHRS, CDR2 YFSETQ.

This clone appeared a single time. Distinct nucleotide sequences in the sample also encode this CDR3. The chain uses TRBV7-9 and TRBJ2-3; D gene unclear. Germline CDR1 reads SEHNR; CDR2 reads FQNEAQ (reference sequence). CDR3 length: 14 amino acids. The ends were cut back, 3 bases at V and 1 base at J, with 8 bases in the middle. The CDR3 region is CASSFERGTDTQYF. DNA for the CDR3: TGTGCCAGCAGCTTTGAACGGGGCACAGATACGCAGTATTTT.

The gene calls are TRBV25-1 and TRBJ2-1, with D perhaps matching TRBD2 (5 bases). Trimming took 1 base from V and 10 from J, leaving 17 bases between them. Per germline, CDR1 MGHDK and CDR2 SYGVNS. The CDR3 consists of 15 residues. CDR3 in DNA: TGTGCCAGCAGTGAATTCCTGACCCTGCGAGGGGAGCAGTTCTTC. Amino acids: CASSEFLTLRGEQFF.

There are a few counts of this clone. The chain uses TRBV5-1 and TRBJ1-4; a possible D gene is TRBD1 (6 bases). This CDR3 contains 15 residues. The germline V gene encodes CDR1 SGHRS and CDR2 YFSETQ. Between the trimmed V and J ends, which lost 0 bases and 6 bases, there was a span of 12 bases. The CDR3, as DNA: TGCGCCAGCAGCTTGGAAGGGGCAGGGGATGAAAAACTGTTTTTT. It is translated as CASSLEGAGDEKLFF.

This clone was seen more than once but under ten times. The CDR3 protein is CASSLRQGSQPQHF. The CDR3 nucleotides are TGTGCCAGCAGCTTGAGGCAGGGGTCGCAGCCCCAGCATTTT. This chain uses TRBV5-5 with TRBJ1-5, with D tentatively TRBD1 (6 bases). Per the germline V gene, CDR1 is SGHKS and CDR2 is YYEKEE (reference sequence). The CDR3 loop spans 14 amino acids. Deletions cut 1 base from V and 7 bases from J, with 12 bases between.

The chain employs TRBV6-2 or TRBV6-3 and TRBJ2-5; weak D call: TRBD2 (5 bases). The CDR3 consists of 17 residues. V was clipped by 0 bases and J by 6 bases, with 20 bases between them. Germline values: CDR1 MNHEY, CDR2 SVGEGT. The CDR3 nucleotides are TGTGCCAGCAGTTACTCGATTAGCGAAACCTCCATCAAGACCCAGTACTTC. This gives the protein CASSYSISETSIKTQYF.

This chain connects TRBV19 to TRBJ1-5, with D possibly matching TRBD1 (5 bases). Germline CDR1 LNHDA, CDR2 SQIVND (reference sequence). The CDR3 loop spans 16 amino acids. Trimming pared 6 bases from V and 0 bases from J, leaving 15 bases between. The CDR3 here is CASRLGASTSNQPQHF. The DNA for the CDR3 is TGTGCCAGTAGGTTAGGGGCCTCTACTAGCAATCAGCCCCAGCATTTT.